This T cell receptor beta chain was captured by sequencing in a study of shared clonotypes between healthy human individuals. Findings and limits, study-wide: A handful of donors showed sharing of around 5.3% of naive CD4 clonotypes.

Deep was the level at which the assay was run. In the original analysis: ImmunoSEQ only sent back junction sequences with no quality scores, so filtering was done differently. Produced via immunoSEQ multiplex PCR; TCRdb's table is partial and in-frame only. V and J calls and clone size come straight from that table; D and trimming were deduced from the DNA. The sample carries roughly 1,800,000 clones, about 95% recorded once. Remarks on this clone: Its antigen is unknown.

This CDR3 contains 15 residues. The germline V gene has CDR1 SNHLY and CDR2 FYNNEI. Trimming removed 2 bases from V and 4 bases from J, with 15 bases in between. Only CD45RO-negative cells positively selected for CCR7 counted as naive CD8 cells, so terminally differentiated effector memory CD45RA+ cells were excluded. The genes are TRBV2 and TRBJ2-7; D tentatively fits TRBD1 or TRBD2 (5 bases each). This clonotype was obtained from a man between 18 and 35 years old in good health. Sequencing was done on a sample of naive CD8+ T cells sorted from blood. The CDR3 protein is CASSESQGVKYEQYF. For the CDR3, the DNA is TGTGCCAGCAGTGAATCCCAGGGAGTTAAGTACGAGCAGTACTTC.